Shown below are 29 T cell receptor beta chains from a single sample sequenced in a study of blood T cell repertoires in COVID-19. Some clones are missing from TCRdb's copy, which holds only in-frame ones; the method was immunoSEQ multiplex PCR. The sample contains under 300,000 clones, about 84% of which appear only once. Material: peripheral blood. All receptors come from a man older than 75 with acute or convalescent COVID-19.

The CDR3, as DNA: TGTGCCAGCAGCGTAGATATCGGGAACACCGGGGAGCTGTTTTTT. It is translated as CASSVDIGNTGELFF. The gene calls are TRBV9 and TRBJ2-2, with unresolved D. V was shortened by 0 bases and J by 1 base, with 7 bases between the two germline ends. CDR1 is SGDLS and CDR2 is YYNGEE in the germline V gene. The CDR3 consists of 15 residues.

The count of this clone is one. The chain has TRBV18 and TRBJ2-3; 9 positions match TRBD1. CDR1 is KGHSH, CDR2 LQKENI, per germline. This CDR3 comprises 16 residues. With 6 bases clipped from V and 0 bases from J, the junction kept 7 bases outside the gene matches. CDR3 in DNA: TGTGCCAGCTCCCATCGGGACAGGGTTAGCACAGATACGCAGTATTTT. Its protein product is CASSHRDRVSTDTQYF.

The chain recombines TRBV6-5 with TRBJ2-7; 7 positions agree with TRBD1. Unmatched junction bases numbered 6, after V lost 6 bases and J lost 1 base. The CDR3 spans 14 residues. In germline, CDR1 is MNHEY, CDR2 SVGAGI. Here the CDR3 DNA reads TGTGCCAGCAGGACAGGGCAGGCTTCCTACGAGCAGTACTTC. It codes for CASRTGQASYEQYF.

The gene calls are TRBV19 and TRBJ2-2; the D gene is possibly TRBD2 (7 bases). The V and J ends lost 3 bases and 4 bases respectively, with 15 bases between them. Germline V gene lookup returns CDR1 LNHDA and CDR2 SQIVND (reference sequence). The CDR3 is 16 residues long. CDR3 nucleotides: TGTGCCAGTAGTATTGAGGGGGGGAAGGCCACCGGGGAGCTGTTTTTT. It is translated as CASSIEGGKATGELFF.

The J gene is TRBJ1-5, the V gene TRBV6-1, with TRBD1 matching 7 bases. The V gene end was trimmed by 3 bases and the J gene end by 6 bases; junction bases not matched to a gene: 8. This CDR3 region has 15 residues. Germline V gene data show CDR1 as MNHNS and CDR2 as SASEGT. CDR3 coding DNA: TGTGCCAGCAGTGAGACAGGGACGAGGGGTCAGCCCCAGCATTTT. Its translation: CASSETGTRGQPQHF.

The chain is built from TRBV15 and TRBJ2-1, with no clear D. Looked up from germline, CDR1 is LNHNV and CDR2 is YYDKDF (reference sequence). The CDR3 sequence is 16 residues long. Trimming stripped 0 bases from V and 0 bases from J, with 9 bases between. The CDR3 coding sequence is TGTGCCACCAGCAGAGAACAAGCGAGCTCCTACAATGAGCAGTTCTTC. Its protein product is CATSREQASSYNEQFF.

The chain employs TRBV5-1 and TRBJ1-4; 12 bases align to TRBD1. Germline CDR1 is SGHRS and CDR2 is YFSETQ. This CDR3 has 18 residues. Trimming took 4 bases from V and 8 from J; bases not matched to a gene: 15. The CDR3 reads CASSIGTGGIRYGEKLFF. For the CDR3, the DNA is TGCGCCAGCAGCATCGGGACAGGGGGCATTAGGTATGGAGAAAAACTGTTTTTT.

Ten or more counts support this clone. This CDR3 is also generated by other DNA sequences in the sample. The chain combines TRBV6-5 with TRBJ1-5; no clear D gene. V gave up 2 bases and J gave up 4 bases, with 6 bases separating them. The CDR3 sequence is 13 residues long. Germline CDR1 and CDR2: MNHEY and SVGAGI. The CDR3 sequence is CASSYTGNQPQHF. For the CDR3, the DNA is TGTGCCAGCAGTTACACGGGTAATCAGCCCCAGCATTTT.

The chain links TRBV27 to TRBJ2-2; D is ambiguous. Germline CDR1 and CDR2: MNHEY and SMNVEV (reference sequence). The length of the CDR3 is 14 residues. V dropped 8 bases and J dropped 2 bases, with 12 bases sitting between them. CDR3: CASPRAENTGELFF. The CDR3 DNA is TGTGCCAGCCCCCGTGCGGAAAACACCGGGGAGCTGTTTTTT.

The genes are TRBV2 and TRBJ1-5; 12 bases map to TRBD1. Looked up from germline, CDR1 is SNHLY and CDR2 is FYNNEI. V trimming: 6 bases; J trimming: 4 bases; junction bases outside the gene matches: 7. The CDR3 is 16 amino acids. CDR3 amino acids: CASSAGDRGLNQPQHF. The CDR3 DNA is TGTGCCAGCAGCGCTGGGGACAGGGGGCTGAATCAGCCCCAGCATTTT.

The rearrangement links TRBV7-3 to TRBJ2-6; weak D call: TRBD2 (6 bases). This CDR3 is 15 amino acids long. Germline V gene lookup returns CDR1 SGHTA and CDR2 FQGTGA. V shed 5 bases and J shed 3 bases, with 11 bases lying between them. The CDR3 sequence is CASSNPGVGANVLTF. The CDR3 DNA is TGTGCCAGCAGCAACCCGGGGGTTGGGGCCAACGTCCTGACTTTC.

The chain joins TRBV19 to TRBJ2-5, with 12 nucleotides matching TRBD2. This CDR3 spans 17 amino acids. The ends lost 6 bases at V and 0 bases at J; junction bases unmatched: 8. Germline V gives CDR1 LNHDA, CDR2 SQIVND (reference sequence). This CDR3 reads CASSKSSGRGYQETQYF. For the CDR3, the DNA is TGTGCCAGTAGCAAATCTAGCGGGAGGGGGTACCAAGAGACCCAGTACTTC.

The CDR3 coding sequence is TGTGCCAGCTCAGAGTTCGGAGGGCAGAACGGGGAGCTGTTTTTT. Translated, it gives CASSEFGGQNGELFF. This chain joins TRBV18 and TRBJ2-2; D might be TRBD2 (6 bases). CDR1 is KGHSH and CDR2 is LQKENI in the germline V gene. CDR3 length: 15 amino acids. Between the trimmed V and J ends, which lost 5 bases and 7 bases, there was a span of 17 bases.

The J gene is TRBJ1-2, the V gene TRBV5-1; the D is unclear. Trimming took off 0 bases at V and 4 bases at J, with 7 bases between the two ends. This CDR3 has 13 residues. Germline CDR1 SGHRS, CDR2 YFSETQ. The CDR3 DNA follows: TGCGCCAGCAGCTTGGCAGGCCCCTATGGCTACACCTTC. It encodes CASSLAGPYGYTF.

This clone was detected only once. The gene calls are TRBV3-1 (or the pseudogene TRBV3-2) and TRBJ2-7, with 14 bases lining up with TRBD2. The CDR3 has 17 amino acids. Germline lookup yields CDR1 LGHDT and CDR2 YNNKEL (reference sequence). V lost 5 bases, J lost 0 bases, and 6 bases stayed unmatched. DNA of the CDR3: TGTGCCAGCAGCTTTCGGACTAGCGGGGGGATCTCCTACGAGCAGTACTTC. It translates to CASSFRTSGGISYEQYF.

The chain recombines TRBV4-1 with TRBJ1-1, with 8 positions matching TRBD1. With 2 bases clipped from V and 4 bases from J, the junction kept 15 bases outside the gene matches. The CDR3 contains 18 residues. CDR1 is MGHRA, CDR2 YSYEKL, per germline. The CDR3 region is CASSQPLDRADGGTEAFF. The CDR3 DNA sequence: TGCGCCAGCAGCCAACCCCTGGACAGGGCGGATGGCGGCACTGAAGCTTTCTTT.

CDR3: CASSSLRGGGKYGYTF. The CDR3 DNA is TGTGCCAGCAGTTCTTTGAGGGGGGGCGGGAAGTATGGCTACACCTTC. V gene TRBV28 combines with J gene TRBJ1-2; tentatively, D is TRBD1 (6 bases). The V and J ends lost 4 bases and 5 bases respectively, with 20 bases between them. The CDR3 contains 16 residues. The germline CDR1 and CDR2 sequences are MDHEN and SYDVKM.

This chain uses TRBV18 with TRBJ2-5, with a weak D call TRBD2 (6 bases). V lost 3 bases and J 5 bases, leaving 16 bases between the germline ends. This CDR3 contains 15 residues. Germline V gene sequence: CDR1 KGHSH, CDR2 LQKENI. The CDR3 sequence is CASSPEGLDAETQYF. The CDR3 DNA follows: TGTGCCAGCTCACCTGAGGGACTCGATGCGGAGACCCAGTACTTC.

The chain joins TRBV14 to TRBJ2-2, with 12 nucleotides matching TRBD2. Unmatched junction bases numbered 3, after V lost 4 bases and J lost 6 bases. The CDR3 consists of 15 residues. CDR1 is SGHDN and CDR2 is FVKESK in the germline V gene. CDR3 bases: TGTGCCAGCAGCCCCCGACTAGCGGGAGCCGGGGAGCTGTTTTTT. It yields the protein CASSPRLAGAGELFF.

In the case of this clone: Different DNA sequences within this sample yield the same CDR3. V and J are TRBV5-1 and TRBJ2-5, with TRBD2 identical over 7 bases. J lost 1 base, V lost 0 bases, and 6 bases had no gene match. This CDR3 comprises 16 residues. Germline CDR1 reads SGHRS; CDR2 reads YFSETQ. The CDR3 sequence is CASSLVSSGPQETQYF. DNA of the CDR3: TGCGCCAGCAGCTTGGTGTCTAGCGGTCCCCAAGAGACCCAGTACTTC.

The J gene is TRBJ2-1, the V gene TRBV2; TRBD1 might be the D (5 bases). V was trimmed by 6 bases and J by 4 bases, leaving 10 bases between them. The CDR3 contains 13 residues. Germline CDR1 SNHLY, CDR2 FYNNEI. The CDR3: CASRDDSYNEQFF. The CDR3 bases are TGTGCCAGCAGGGACGACAGTTACAATGAGCAGTTCTTC.

With respect to this clone: This sample includes further DNA sequences coding for the same CDR3. The chain joins TRBV5-1 to TRBJ1-1; D not resolved. Germline loops: CDR1 SGHRS, CDR2 YFSETQ. V was pared by 5 bases and J by 0 bases, with 8 bases between. The CDR3 length is 13 residues. The CDR3 DNA follows: TGCGCCAGCAGTAGCGGCATGAACACTGAAGCTTTCTTT. Translating gives CASSSGMNTEAFF.

The rearrangement links TRBV6-5 to TRBJ2-3; 7 bases are a match to TRBD2. The germline CDR1 and CDR2 sequences are MNHEY and SVGAGI. This CDR3 is built from 16 residues. Trimming took 2 bases from V and 4 from J; bases not matched to a gene: 9. The CDR3 coding sequence is TGTGCCAGCAGTTACGGCGGGACTACCCCGGCAGATACGCAGTATTTT. As protein: CASSYGGTTPADTQYF.

This clone was observed once. This chain uses TRBV7-6 with TRBJ2-4; TRBD1 matches 8 bases. There are 15 residues in the CDR3. Germline V CDR1 and CDR2: SGHVS, FNYEAQ. V trimming: 5 bases; J trimming: 7 bases; junction bases outside the gene matches: 10. The CDR3 spells CASSPPGQGKNIQYF. As DNA, the CDR3 is TGTGCCAGCAGCCCCCCCGGACAGGGCAAGAACATTCAGTACTTC.

This chain uses TRBV7-2 with TRBJ1-3; 8 positions agree with TRBD1. The CDR3 has 15 amino acids. The germline CDR1 and CDR2 sequences are SGHTA and FQGNSA. The V and J ends lost 1 base and 8 bases, in that order; junction bases with no gene match: 7. The DNA for the CDR3 is TGTGCCAGCAGCTTAGAACCGACAGGGGTTTACACCATATATTTT. Translating it yields CASSLEPTGVYTIYF.

The V call is TRBV5-1, the J call TRBJ2-1; 8 bases match TRBD1. Germline V gene sequence: CDR1 SGHRS, CDR2 YFSETQ. The CDR3 spans 15 residues. Trimming took 2 bases from V and 8 from J; bases not matched to a gene: 9. CDR3 coding DNA: TGCGCCAGCAGCTTAGGACAGGGAAGGACGCATGAGCAGTTCTTC. Its translation is CASSLGQGRTHEQFF.

The count of this clone is one. V usage is TRBV6-5 and J usage is TRBJ1-2; 9 nucleotides agree with TRBD1. From germline, CDR1 is MNHEY and CDR2 SVGAGI. CDR3 size: 14 residues. V gave up 7 bases and J gave up 9 bases; unmatched junction bases: 12. The CDR3 DNA follows: TGTGCCAGCACCTCTTACAGGGGGCATTATCGCTACACCTTC. Residues: CASTSYRGHYRYTF.

This clone was recorded a few times. Other DNA sequences in the sample encode the same CDR3. The chain carries TRBV5-1 and TRBJ1-3; D ambiguous. Germline V gene sequence: CDR1 SGHRS, CDR2 YFSETQ. Trimming stripped 0 bases from V and 0 bases from J, with 7 bases between. The CDR3 totals 15 residues. The CDR3 loop is CASSLERGSGNTIYF. CDR3 bases: TGCGCCAGCAGCTTGGAGCGAGGCTCTGGAAACACCATATATTTT.

The gene calls are TRBV29-1 and TRBJ2-3; 10 bases match TRBD2. This CDR3 spans 12 amino acids. In germline, CDR1 is SQVTM, CDR2 ANQGSEA. The V and J ends lost 3 bases and 6 bases, in that order; junction bases with no gene match: 0. The CDR3 DNA sequence: TGCAGCGTTGATAGCGGGGGGGATACGCAGTATTTT. This translates into CSVDSGGDTQYF.